This T cell receptor (beta chain) was identified during a study of T cells in Graves' hyperthyroidism and ophthalmopathy. This clonotype was observed at least ten times. Amplification targeted TCR beta CDR3 regions from RNA transcripts. TCR CDR3 regions were first amplified by RT-PCR with HTBI primers. TCRdb reprocessed the multiplex PCR reads with MiXCR, giving one entry per CDR3 protein. The top ten clones hold roughly 19% of a sample with about 350,000 distinct CDR3 sequences, approximately 16% of them seen once. Looked up from germline, CDR1 is MNHNS and CDR2 is SASEGT. This CDR3 spans 13 amino acids. V was cut by 10 bases and J by 0 bases, with 10 bases left in between.

V gene TRBV6-1 combines with J gene TRBJ1-3; D remains ambiguous. This receptor was obtained from a woman aged 55-69 years with Graves' ophthalmopathy. The sequenced material came from blood. The DNA for the CDR3 is TGTGCCACCATGATGGGCTCTGGAAACACCATATATTTT. Amino acid sequence: CATMMGSGNTIYF.